Shown below are 15 T cell receptor beta chains from a single sample sequenced in a study of blood T cell repertoires in COVID-19. Clones were sequenced by immunoSEQ multiplex PCR, and TCRdb holds only the in-frame ones, with some missing. The sample lists 90,000 to 120,000 clones; about four fifths were seen once. The sample was peripheral blood. Receptors were obtained from a man in his 70s with acute or convalescent COVID-19.

The CDR3 loop reads CASSQYRAGSPLHF. The DNA of the CDR3 is TGTGCCAGCAGCCAATACAGGGCCGGCTCACCCCTCCACTTT. This chain connects TRBV11-2 to TRBJ1-6, with D perhaps matching TRBD1 (6 bases). The V end lost 5 bases, the J end lost 10 bases, and 15 bases lay between the germline ends. Germline lookup yields CDR1 SGHAT and CDR2 FQNNGV. The CDR3 totals 14 residues.

This clone has more than one count but fewer than ten. The chain uses TRBV5-8 and TRBJ1-6, with TRBD1 identical over 7 bases. The CDR3 runs to 13 residues. Germline V gene data show CDR1 as SGHTS and CDR2 as YDEGEE. V was clipped by 3 bases and J by 8 bases; unmatched bases: 2. The DNA of the CDR3 is TGTGCCAGCAGCTACAGGGGAGATTCACCCCTCCACTTT. It is translated as CASSYRGDSPLHF.

This clone was seen more than once but under ten times. The chain carries TRBV5-8 and TRBJ2-1; D ambiguous. Looked up from germline, CDR1 is SGHTS and CDR2 is YDEGEE. V dropped 0 bases and J dropped 0 bases, with 10 bases sitting between them. This CDR3 is built from 16 residues. The CDR3 DNA sequence: TGTGCCAGCAGCTTGGGCGGTCGTAGCTCCTACAATGAGCAGTTCTTC. Its protein is CASSLGGRSSYNEQFF.

The genes are TRBV7-6 and TRBJ1-4; no definite D call. This CDR3 contains 14 residues. Germline CDR1 reads SGHVS; CDR2 reads FNYEAQ. V was pared by 2 bases and J by 14 bases, with 18 bases between. The CDR3 loop is CASSLNRQVSALFF. Written as DNA, the CDR3 is TGTGCCAGCAGCTTAAATCGGCAGGTGTCTGCTCTGTTTTTT.

The chain joins TRBV7-3 to TRBJ1-6; possibly TRBD1 for D (5 bases). Germline lookup yields CDR1 SGHTA and CDR2 FQGTGA. Trimming removed 2 bases at V and 10 bases at J, with 9 bases between. The CDR3 extends over 13 amino acids. CDR3: CASSLPGLSPLHF. The CDR3 nucleotides are TGTGCCAGCAGCTTACCAGGGTTGTCACCCCTCCACTTT. Full variable domain (outside the CDR3, taken from reference TRBV7-3 and TRBJ1-6): GAGVSQTPSNKVTEKGKYVELRCDPISGHTALYWYRQSLGQGPEFLIYFQGTGAADDSGLPNDRFFAVRPEGSVSTLKIQRTERGDSAVYLCASSLPGLSPLHFGNGTRLTVT.

The chain links TRBV11-2 to TRBJ2-7; weak D call: TRBD1 (5 bases). V shed 3 bases and J shed 6 bases, with 12 bases lying between them. This CDR3 region has 13 residues. In germline, CDR1 is SGHAT, CDR2 FQNNGV. CDR3 bases: TGTGCCAGCAGCTTCCAGGGTCTCGGCGAGCAGTACTTC. The encoded protein is CASSFQGLGEQYF.

V gene TRBV18 combines with J gene TRBJ1-1; no clear D. The V gene's germline CDR1 is KGHSH and CDR2 LQKENI. The CDR3 has 14 residues. Between the trimmed V and J ends, which lost 4 bases and 1 base, there was a span of 10 bases. The CDR3 reads CASSRTTENTEAFF. CDR3 nucleotide sequence: TGTGCCAGCTCACGGACTACGGAGAACACTGAAGCTTTCTTT.

V usage is TRBV5-6 and J usage is TRBJ1-3; no definite D call. Germline-derived CDR1 and CDR2 are SGHDT and YYEEEE. The V end was cut by 2 bases, the J end by 0 bases, with 15 bases between. This CDR3 region has 17 residues. The CDR3 loop reads CASSLNGDLRSGNTIYF. DNA of the CDR3: TGTGCCAGCAGCTTAAATGGTGACTTACGCTCTGGAAACACCATATATTTT. Full variable domain (outside the CDR3, taken from reference TRBV5-6 and TRBJ1-3): DAGVTQSPTHLIKTRGQQVTLRCSPKSGHDTVSWYQQALGQGPQFIFQYYEEEERQRGNFPDRFSGHQFPNYSSELNVNALLLGDSALYLCASSLNGDLRSGNTIYFGEGSWLTVV.

This clone was observed a handful of times. The gene calls are TRBV5-1 and TRBJ2-1; 8 nucleotides line up with TRBD2. This CDR3 is built from 18 residues. The trim removed 2 bases at V and 6 bases at J, leaving 16 bases unmatched. CDR1 and CDR2 from the germline V gene are SGHRS and YFSETQ. Here the CDR3 reads CASSFRSQGTRRSNEQFF. CDR3 bases: TGCGCCAGCAGCTTCAGGTCTCAAGGGACTAGACGTAGCAATGAGCAGTTCTTC.

The chain links TRBV4-1 to TRBJ1-1; D gene unclear. CDR3 size: 17 residues. Germline assignment: CDR1 MGHRA and CDR2 YSYEKL. The germline V and J ends were trimmed by 8 bases and 1 base, with 23 bases remaining between them. CDR3 in DNA: TGCGCCAGCCACCCGGGAGTCCTCCGGGCAGAGAACACTGAAGCTTTCTTT. Its translation is CASHPGVLRAENTEAFF.

This rearrangement joins TRBV28 to TRBJ1-2; 9 bases agree with TRBD1. This CDR3 comprises 14 residues. The V gene end was trimmed by 2 bases and the J gene end by 8 bases; junction bases not matched to a gene: 6. Germline V gives CDR1 MDHEN, CDR2 SYDVKM. The CDR3: CASSLGTGFWGYTF. The CDR3 bases are TGTGCCAGCAGTTTAGGGACAGGGTTTTGGGGCTACACCTTC.

V and J are TRBV3-1 (or the pseudogene TRBV3-2) and TRBJ1-6; D is possibly TRBD1 (5 bases). The CDR3 extends over 15 amino acids. Germline assignment: CDR1 LGHDT and CDR2 YNNKEL (reference sequence). Trimming shortened V by 2 bases and J by 7 bases, and 12 bases separated the two germline ends. CDR3 loop: CASSQMGGANSPLHF. Written as DNA, the CDR3 is TGTGCCAGCAGCCAAATGGGAGGGGCCAATTCACCCCTCCACTTT.

This chain uses TRBV18 with TRBJ2-5; 14 bases are a match to TRBD2. CDR3 length equals 17 residues. Trimming took 3 bases from V and 1 from J; bases not matched to a gene: 4. The germline CDR1 and CDR2 sequences are KGHSH and LQKENI. The CDR3 protein is CASSPRLAGGIQETQYF. The CDR3 DNA sequence: TGTGCCAGCTCACCCCGACTAGCGGGGGGGATCCAAGAGACCCAGTACTTC.

This chain links TRBV21-1 with TRBJ2-7; the tabulated D call, TRBD2, remains unverified against the DNA. TRBV21-1 has pseudogene status. The CDR3 has 16 amino acids. CDR3 DNA sequence: TGTGCCAGCAGCAAATATGGACGTGAAAAGGGAGACGAGCAGTACTTC. This translates into CASSKYGREKGDEQYF.

With respect to this clone: Other DNA sequences within the sample encode an identical CDR3. J is TRBJ2-2 and V is TRBV7-8; 7 nucleotides match TRBD1. Germline CDR1 and CDR2: SGHVS and FQNEAQ. The CDR3 is 14 residues long. The J segment lost 3 bases and the V segment lost 4 bases, leaving 2 bases of the junction unmatched. The CDR3 DNA reads TGTGCCAGCAGCTCTGGGACAGACACCGGGGAGCTGTTTTTT. Its translation is CASSSGTDTGELFF.